Listed below are T cell receptor beta chains from one sample, sequenced in a study of blood T cell repertoires in COVID-19. Sequencing used immunoSEQ multiplex PCR; TCRdb keeps in-frame clones, though not all of them. This table holds some 52,000 clones, approximately 84% found once. Source material: peripheral blood. Source of these receptors: a human donor with active COVID-19. The donor label of this sample is uncertain. The CDR3 runs from the conserved cysteine through the conserved F or W. The D gene is left open where the match is weak. Size is omitted from some rows. Given values are once, few, many or a class for expanded clones.

V gene,clone size,J gene,D gene,CDR3 DNA,CDR3 protein
TRBV29-1,NA,TRBJ2-3,NA,TGCAGCGCCCGCCAGACTCCAAACACAGATACGCAGTATTTT,CSARQTPNTDTQYF
TRBV19,NA,TRBJ2-3,NA,TGTGCCAGTAGGGATTCGGGGAGACGCACAGATACGCAGTATTTT,CASRDSGRRTDTQYF
TRBV5-6,once,TRBJ1-3,TRBD1,TGTGCCAGCAGCTTGGGTCCCGGGACAGGCTCTGGAAACACCATATATTTT,CASSLGPGTGSGNTIYF
TRBV9,NA,TRBJ1-2,NA,TGTGCCAGCAGCGTAGGGGCGGAGGGGAACTATGGCTACACCTTC,CASSVGAEGNYGYTF
TRBV27,NA,TRBJ2-7,TRBD1,TGTGCCAGCAGCCTCGTGCAGGGGGCGTACGAGCAGTACTTC,CASSLVQGAYEQYF
TRBV7-9,NA,TRBJ2-1,TRBD1,TGTGCCAGCAGCTCTACAGGGGCTACCTACAATGAGCAGTTCTTC,CASSSTGATYNEQFF
TRBV7-2,NA,TRBJ1-1,NA,TGTGCCAGCAGCTTAATGGGCAGCTACACTGAAGCTTTCTTT,CASSLMGSYTEAFF
TRBV5-6,NA,TRBJ1-6,TRBD1,TGTGCCAGCAGCTTCCGGGACAGGGACCCCTATAATTCACCCCTCCACTTT,CASSFRDRDPYNSPLHF
TRBV11-2,NA,TRBJ2-2,TRBD1,TGTGCCAGCAGCCCTGGGGACAGTGTCACCGGGGAGCTGTTTTTT,CASSPGDSVTGELFF
TRBV19,few,TRBJ2-7,TRBD2,TGTGCCAGTAGTATAGCCCACGGGGGGGCCGAGCAGTACTTC,CASSIAHGGAEQYF
TRBV18,NA,TRBJ2-7,TRBD1,TGTGCCAGCTCACCACTGGGGACAGGTTCCTACGAGCAGTACTTC,CASSPLGTGSYEQYF
TRBV4-1,NA,TRBJ2-6,TRBD1,TGCGCCAGCAGTTTAAGCCAAACAGGGGCGAGCTCTGGGGCCAACGTCCTGACTTTC,CASSLSQTGASSGANVLTF
TRBV5-6,NA,TRBJ1-2,NA,TGTGCCAGCAGCTTGGGTCTCGACGGGTATGGCTACACCTTC,CASSLGLDGYGYTF
TRBV19,NA,TRBJ1-3,TRBD1,TGTGCCGGATGGGACAGGATTGGAAACACCATATATTTT,CAGWDRIGNTIYF
TRBV6-2/TRBV6-3,NA,TRBJ1-2,NA,TGTGCCAGCAGCTTCGCCACGGGTTATGGCTACACCTTC,CASSFATGYGYTF
TRBV2,NA,TRBJ2-7,NA,TGTGCCAGCAGTGAAGGGCGGGGGCGGAGCGAGCAGTACTTC,CASSEGRGRSEQYF
TRBV5-1,NA,TRBJ2-3,NA,TGCGCCAGCAGCTTAGTAGCTGGGTCAGATACGCAGTATTTT,CASSLVAGSDTQYF